The clone carrying this T cell receptor (beta chain) occurred a few times. Authors' data handling: Amplification of reference gene primers provided the estimated nucleated cell counts. The repertoire was sequenced with immunoSEQ multiplex PCR; TCRdb's copy has only in-frame clones and lacks some. V, J and clone size were drawn from that table, and D and trimming were deduced from the DNA. In the table there are around 100,000 clones, around 85% of which are singletons. This entry comes from a study of blood T cell repertoires in COVID-19. Study at large: The origin of the acute and convalescent COVID-19 samples was the United States, Italy and Spain. PBMCs, B-cell-depleted T cells, or T cells provided the cDNA or gDNA that made up the material.

The J segment lost 9 bases and the V segment lost 8 bases, leaving 14 bases of the junction unmatched. Germline CDR1 SGHDT, CDR2 YYEEEE. The CDR3 contains 16 residues. The TCR comes from a man over 45 with acute or convalescent COVID-19. Sequencing input: peripheral blood. This chain joins TRBV5-6 and TRBJ2-1; 13 nucleotides match TRBD2. For the CDR3, the DNA is TGTGCCAGTACCAAACCTACTAGCGGGGGGGCCACTGAGCAGTTCTTC. Protein sequence: CASTKPTSGGATEQFF. The full variable domain, in which reference TRBV5-6 and TRBJ2-1 provide the parts outside the CDR3, is DAGVTQSPTHLIKTRGQQVTLRCSPKSGHDTVSWYQQALGQGPQFIFQYYEEEERQRGNFPDRFSGHQFPNYSSELNVNALLLGDSALYLCASTKPTSGGATEQFFGPGTRLTVL.